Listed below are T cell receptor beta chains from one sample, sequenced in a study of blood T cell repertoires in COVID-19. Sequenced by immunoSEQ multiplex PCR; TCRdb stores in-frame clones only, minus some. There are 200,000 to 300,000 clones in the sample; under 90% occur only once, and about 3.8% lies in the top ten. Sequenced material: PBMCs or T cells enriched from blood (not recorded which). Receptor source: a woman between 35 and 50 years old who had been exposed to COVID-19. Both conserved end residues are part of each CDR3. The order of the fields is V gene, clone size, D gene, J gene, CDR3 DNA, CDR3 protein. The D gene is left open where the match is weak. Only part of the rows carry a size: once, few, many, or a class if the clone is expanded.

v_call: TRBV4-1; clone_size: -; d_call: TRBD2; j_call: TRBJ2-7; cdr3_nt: TGCGCCAGCAGCCACCTAGCGGGGGGGCCGTACGAGCAGTACTTC; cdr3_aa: CASSHLAGGPYEQYF
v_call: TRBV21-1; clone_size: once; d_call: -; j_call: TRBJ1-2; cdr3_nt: TGTGCCAGCAGCAAAGTTTGGGCAGGCTGGTTCCTCTATGGCTACACCTTC; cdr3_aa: CASSKVWAGWFLYGYTF
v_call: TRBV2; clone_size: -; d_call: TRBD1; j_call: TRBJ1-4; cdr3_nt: TGTGCCAGCAGGCAATCCGGGACAGAAAATGAAAAACTGTTTTTT; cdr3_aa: CASRQSGTENEKLFF
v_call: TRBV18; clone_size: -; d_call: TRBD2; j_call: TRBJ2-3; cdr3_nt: TGTGCCAGCTCACCACCTGGGCTAGCGGGGGTCACAGATACGCAGTATTTT; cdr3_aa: CASSPPGLAGVTDTQYF
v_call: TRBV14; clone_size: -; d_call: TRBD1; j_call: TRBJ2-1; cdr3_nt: TGTGCCAGCAGCCTCCCGTTCTCGGATCAGGGGGACAATGAGCAGTTCTTC; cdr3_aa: CASSLPFSDQGDNEQFF
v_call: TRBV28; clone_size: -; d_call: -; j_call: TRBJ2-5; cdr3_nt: TGTGCCAGCAGTTTCGCGAGCGCGATACACCAAGAGACCCAGTACTTC; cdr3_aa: CASSFASAIHQETQYF
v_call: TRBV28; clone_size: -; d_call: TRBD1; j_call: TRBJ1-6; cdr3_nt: TGTGCCAGCAGTTTCCCCTCGGGACAGGGTTCCTCACCCCTCCACTTT; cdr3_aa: CASSFPSGQGSSPLHF
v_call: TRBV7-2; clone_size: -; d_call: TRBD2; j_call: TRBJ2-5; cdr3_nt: TGTGCCAGCAACCCCGGGGGGGCGGGAGAGACCCAGTACTTC; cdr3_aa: CASNPGGAGETQYF
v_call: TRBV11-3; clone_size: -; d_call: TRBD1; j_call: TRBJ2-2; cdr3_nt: TGTGCCAGCAGCGAAGACAGGGTCACCGGGGAGCTGTTTTTT; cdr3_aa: CASSEDRVTGELFF
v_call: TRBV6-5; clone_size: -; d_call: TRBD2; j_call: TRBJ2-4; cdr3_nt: TGTGCCAGCAGTTTCACGACTAGCGGGGGGCTGGACATTCAGTACTTC; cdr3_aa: CASSFTTSGGLDIQYF
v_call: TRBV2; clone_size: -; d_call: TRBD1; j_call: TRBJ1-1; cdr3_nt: TGTGCCAGCAGTGGCGAGGACAGGGCAGCTTTCTTT; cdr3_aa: CASSGEDRAAFF
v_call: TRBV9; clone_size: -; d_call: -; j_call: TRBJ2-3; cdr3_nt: TGTGCCAGCAGCGTAGGTTGGCCGGCGGGGGCACTGTCTGATACGCAGTATTTT; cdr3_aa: CASSVGWPAGALSDTQYF
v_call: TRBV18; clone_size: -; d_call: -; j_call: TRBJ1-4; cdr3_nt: TGTGCCAGCTCACCTCCAGCGGGGGAAAAACTGTTTTTT; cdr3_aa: CASSPPAGEKLFF
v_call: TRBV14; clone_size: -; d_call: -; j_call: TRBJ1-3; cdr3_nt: TGTGCCACTTCACGGGGGAACTCTGGAAACACCATATATTTT; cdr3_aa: CATSRGNSGNTIYF
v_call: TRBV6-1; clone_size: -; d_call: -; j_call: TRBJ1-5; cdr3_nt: TGTGCCAGCAGTGAAACGGGGATCAATCAGCCCCAGCATTTT; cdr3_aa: CASSETGINQPQHF
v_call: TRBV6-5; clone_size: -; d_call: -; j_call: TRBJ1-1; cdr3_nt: TGTGCCAGCAGAATGACAGTGATGAACACTGAAGCTTTCTTT; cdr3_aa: CASRMTVMNTEAFF
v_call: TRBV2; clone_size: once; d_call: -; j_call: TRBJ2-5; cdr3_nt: TGTGCCAGCAGGTTCGGGACACCCTCGGAGACCCAGTACTTC; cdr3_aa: CASRFGTPSETQYF
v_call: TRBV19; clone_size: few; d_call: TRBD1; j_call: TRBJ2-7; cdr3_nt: TGTGCCAGTAGGCCGACAGGGGGGGCCTACGAGCAGTACTTC; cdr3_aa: CASRPTGGAYEQYF
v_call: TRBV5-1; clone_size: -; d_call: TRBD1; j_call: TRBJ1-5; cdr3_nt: TGCGCCAGCAGCCCAGGGACAGGGAGGGATCAGCCCCAGCATTTT; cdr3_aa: CASSPGTGRDQPQHF
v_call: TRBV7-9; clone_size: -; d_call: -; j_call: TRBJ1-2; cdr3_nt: TGTGCCAGCAGCGGGGGCGAGTTGGATGGCTACACCTTC; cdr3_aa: CASSGGELDGYTF
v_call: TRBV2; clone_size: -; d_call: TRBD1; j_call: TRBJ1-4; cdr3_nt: TGTGCCAGCAGGGACAGGGGCGGCAAACTGTTTTTT; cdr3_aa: CASRDRGGKLFF
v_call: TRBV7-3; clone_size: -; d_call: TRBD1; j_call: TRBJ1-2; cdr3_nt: TGTGCCAGCAGCCCGACAGGGGACGCTAGCTACACCTTC; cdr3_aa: CASSPTGDASYTF
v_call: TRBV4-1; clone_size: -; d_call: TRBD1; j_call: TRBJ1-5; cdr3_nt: TGCGCCAGCAGCCCGAAGGGCACAGGGGACGAACAGCCCCAGCATTTT; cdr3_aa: CASSPKGTGDEQPQHF
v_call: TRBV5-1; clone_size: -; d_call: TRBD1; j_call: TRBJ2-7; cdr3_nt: TGCGCCAGCAGCATGCCTTACAGGGGCTTGTCCTACGAGCAGTACTTC; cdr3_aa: CASSMPYRGLSYEQYF
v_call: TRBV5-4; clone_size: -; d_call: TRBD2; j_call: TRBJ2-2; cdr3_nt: TGTGCCAGCACCCAGTATAGTACGGGACTAGCGAACACCGGGGAGCTGTTTTTT; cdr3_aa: CASTQYSTGLANTGELFF
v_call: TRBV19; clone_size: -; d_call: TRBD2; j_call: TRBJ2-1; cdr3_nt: TGTGCCAGTAGTCTCGGGGGGGGTAATGAGCAGTTCTTC; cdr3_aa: CASSLGGGNEQFF
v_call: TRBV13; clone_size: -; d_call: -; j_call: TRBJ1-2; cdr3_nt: TGTGCCAGCAGCCCCCGTTCGTTCGGCTACACCTTC; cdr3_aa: CASSPRSFGYTF
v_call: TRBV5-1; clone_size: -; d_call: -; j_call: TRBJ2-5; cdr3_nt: TGCGCCAGCAGCCCCGACTGGCTACAAGAGACCCAGTACTTC; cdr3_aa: CASSPDWLQETQYF
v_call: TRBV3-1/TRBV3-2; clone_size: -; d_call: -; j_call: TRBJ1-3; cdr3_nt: TGTGCCAGCAGCGACTACTCTGGAAACACCATATATTTT; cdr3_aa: CASSDYSGNTIYF
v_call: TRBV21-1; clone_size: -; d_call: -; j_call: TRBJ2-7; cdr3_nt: TGTGCCAGCAGCATCGGAGAGGGAGTGATCGAGCAGTACTTC; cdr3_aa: CASSIGEGVIEQYF
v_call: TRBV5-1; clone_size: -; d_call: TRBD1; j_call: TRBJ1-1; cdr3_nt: TGCGCCAGCAGCCCAGGGGGAACTGAAGCTTTCTTT; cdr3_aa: CASSPGGTEAFF
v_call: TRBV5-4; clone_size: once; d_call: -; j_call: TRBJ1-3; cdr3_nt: TGTGCCAGCAGCCCGGGTCCGTCTGGAAACACCATATATTTT; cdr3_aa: CASSPGPSGNTIYF
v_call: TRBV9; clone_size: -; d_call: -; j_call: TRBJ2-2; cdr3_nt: TGTGCCAGCAGCCCCCGGGATACCGGGGAGCTGTTTTTT; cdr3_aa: CASSPRDTGELFF
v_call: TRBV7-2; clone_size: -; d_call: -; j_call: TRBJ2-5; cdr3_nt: TGTGCCAGCAGTCCCTGGCGGGCCGACCAAGAGACCCAGTACTTC; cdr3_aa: CASSPWRADQETQYF
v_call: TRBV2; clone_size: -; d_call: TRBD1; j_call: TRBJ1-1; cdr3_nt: TGTGCCAGCATCCCTACCGACAGGGGTGGGAACACTGAAGCTTTCTTT; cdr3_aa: CASIPTDRGGNTEAFF
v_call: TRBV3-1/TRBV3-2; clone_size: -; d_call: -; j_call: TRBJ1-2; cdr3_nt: TGTGCCAGCAGCCAAGATGCGGGAACCAGCTATGGCTACACCTTC; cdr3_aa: CASSQDAGTSYGYTF
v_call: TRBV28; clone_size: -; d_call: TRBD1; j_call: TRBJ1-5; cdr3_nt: TGTGCCAGCAGAACAGACAGGGGGAATCAGCCCCAGCATTTT; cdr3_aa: CASRTDRGNQPQHF
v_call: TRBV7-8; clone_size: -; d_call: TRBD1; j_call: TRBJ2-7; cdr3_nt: TGTGCCAGCAGCTTGGGGACAGGCGAGCAGTACTTC; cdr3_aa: CASSLGTGEQYF